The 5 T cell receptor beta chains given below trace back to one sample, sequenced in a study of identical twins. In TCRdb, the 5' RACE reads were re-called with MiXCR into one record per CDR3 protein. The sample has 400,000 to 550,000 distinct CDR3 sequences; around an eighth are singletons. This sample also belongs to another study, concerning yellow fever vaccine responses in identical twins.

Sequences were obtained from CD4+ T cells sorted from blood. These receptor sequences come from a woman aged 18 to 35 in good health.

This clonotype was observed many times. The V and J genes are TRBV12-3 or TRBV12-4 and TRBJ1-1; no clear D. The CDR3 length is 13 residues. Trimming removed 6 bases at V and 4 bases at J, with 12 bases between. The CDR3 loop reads CASRDLQFTEAFF. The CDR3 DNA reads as TGTGCCAGCAGAGACCTACAGTTCACTGAAGCTTTCTTT.

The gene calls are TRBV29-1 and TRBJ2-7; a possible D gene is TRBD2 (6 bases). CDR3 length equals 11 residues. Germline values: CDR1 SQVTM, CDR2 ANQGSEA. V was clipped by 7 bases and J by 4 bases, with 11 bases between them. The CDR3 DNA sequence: TGCAGCGGCCTTGGGGGGTACGAGCAGTACTTC. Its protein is CSGLGGYEQYF.

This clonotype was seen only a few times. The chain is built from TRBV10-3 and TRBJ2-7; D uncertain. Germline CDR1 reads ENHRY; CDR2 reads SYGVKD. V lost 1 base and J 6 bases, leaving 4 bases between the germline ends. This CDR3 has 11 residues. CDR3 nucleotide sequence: TGTGCCATCAGTGAGTTCAGCGAGCAGTACTTC. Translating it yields CAISEFSEQYF.

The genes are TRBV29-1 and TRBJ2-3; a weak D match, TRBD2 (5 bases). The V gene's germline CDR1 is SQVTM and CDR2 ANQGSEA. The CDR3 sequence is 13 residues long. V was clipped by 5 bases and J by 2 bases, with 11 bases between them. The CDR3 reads CSVRTGVTDTQYF. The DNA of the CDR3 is TGCAGCGTTAGGACTGGGGTCACAGATACGCAGTATTTT.

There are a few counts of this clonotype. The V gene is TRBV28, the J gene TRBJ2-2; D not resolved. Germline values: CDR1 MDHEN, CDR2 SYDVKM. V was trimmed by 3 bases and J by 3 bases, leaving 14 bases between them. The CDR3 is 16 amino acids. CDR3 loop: CASSFLSDTDTGELFF. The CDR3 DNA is TGTGCCAGCAGTTTTCTTTCAGATACGGACACCGGGGAGCTGTTTTTT.